These 18 T cell receptor beta chains share one sample of origin, sequenced in a study of shared clonotypes between healthy human individuals. Assay: immunoSEQ multiplex PCR; the TCRdb copy retains only in-frame clones and omits some. The sample records about 1,900,000 clones, over 85% being singletons. Naive CD8 populations comprised CD45RO-negative cells positively selected for CCR7, excluding terminally differentiated effector memory CD45RA+ cells. The sequenced sample was naive CD8+ T cells sorted from blood. Every receptor here comes from a man aged 18 to 29 in good health.

This clone occurred once. The V gene is TRBV21-1, the J gene TRBJ1-6. TRBV21-1 is described as a pseudogene. The CDR3 consists of 18 residues. This CDR3 is CASSKVGRRSSYNSPLHF. CDR3 DNA: TGTGCCAGCAGCAAAGTTGGGCGGAGGAGCTCCTATAATTCACCCCTCCACTTT.

The chain joins TRBV9 to TRBJ2-3; TRBD1 matches at 7 bases. V lost 0 bases and J lost 4; bases outside the gene matches: 5. Germline CDR1 reads SGDLS; CDR2 reads YYNGEE. The CDR3 runs to 15 residues. CDR3 DNA sequence: TGTGCCAGCAGCGTAGGTCAGCAGGGGGCAGATACGCAGTATTTT. It is translated as CASSVGQQGADTQYF.

This clone was seen just once. This sequence joins TRBV29-1 and TRBJ2-1, with 11 positions matching TRBD2. Germline V gene sequence: CDR1 SQVTM, CDR2 ANQGSEA. The CDR3 runs 18 residues. Unmatched junction bases numbered 13, after V lost 3 bases and J lost 3 bases. The CDR3 DNA is TGCAGCGTTGAGTTGGGGGCTAGCGGGAGGAGTAACTACAATGAGCAGTTCTTC. Translated, it gives CSVELGASGRSNYNEQFF.

The V and J genes are TRBV6-1 and TRBJ2-7, with 8 bases identical to TRBD1. J gave up 0 bases and V 3 bases, and 7 bases lay outside the gene matches. In germline, CDR1 is MNHNS, CDR2 SASEGT. The CDR3 consists of 16 residues. For the CDR3, the DNA is TGTGCCAGCAGTGACCCGGACAGGGTTCCCTCCTACGAGCAGTACTTC. Translated: CASSDPDRVPSYEQYF.

In regard to this clone: Other DNA variants within this sample encode the same CDR3. V and J are TRBV6-5 and TRBJ2-3; 7 bases map to TRBD2. The CDR3 covers 14 residues. V lost 6 bases, J lost 3 bases, and 6 bases stayed unmatched. Germline V gene sequence: CDR1 MNHEY, CDR2 SVGAGI. CDR3 nucleotide sequence: TGTGCCAGCAGAAGGACTAGTGGGACAGATACGCAGTATTTT. This translates into CASRRTSGTDTQYF.

The chain employs TRBV13 and TRBJ2-7, with a possible D match to TRBD1 (6 bases). The germline V and J ends were trimmed by 4 bases and 2 bases, with 18 bases remaining between them. This CDR3 contains 16 residues. In germline, CDR1 is PRHDT, CDR2 FYEKMQ (reference sequence). CDR3 amino acids: CASSSPQGPLPYEQYF. For the CDR3, the DNA is TGTGCCAGCAGCTCGCCACAGGGACCCCTTCCCTACGAGCAGTACTTC.

This chain joins TRBV28 and TRBJ2-7; 7 bases line up with TRBD1. CDR1 MDHEN and CDR2 SYDVKM come from the germline V gene. J gave up 5 bases and V 5 bases, and 3 bases lay outside the gene matches. CDR3 length: 12 residues. The CDR3 protein is CASSNDRDEQYF. Here the CDR3 DNA reads TGTGCCAGCAGTAACGACAGGGACGAGCAGTACTTC.

The rearrangement links TRBV7-9 to TRBJ1-1, with D unclear. Trimming took 1 base from V and 6 from J, leaving 18 bases between them. This CDR3 has 16 residues. The germline V gene has CDR1 SEHNR and CDR2 FQNEAQ (reference sequence). CDR3 in amino acids: CASSLESVSVGPEAFF. Written as DNA, the CDR3 is TGTGCCAGCAGCTTAGAAAGTGTCTCGGTTGGTCCTGAAGCTTTCTTT.

The chain carries TRBV4-1 and TRBJ1-1, with D perhaps TRBD1 (5 bases). Looked up from germline, CDR1 is MGHRA and CDR2 is YSYEKL. V was trimmed by 0 bases and J by 3 bases, leaving 20 bases between them. The CDR3 has 18 residues. CDR3 amino acids: CASSQDARALPIDTEAFF. The CDR3 DNA sequence: TGCGCCAGCAGCCAAGATGCCAGGGCGCTACCCATAGACACTGAAGCTTTCTTT.

In its sample, this clone was seen once. This rearrangement joins TRBV19 to TRBJ1-5; perhaps TRBD1 as D (6 bases). This CDR3 has 15 residues. V lost 3 bases, J lost 0 bases, and 9 bases lay in between. Germline assignment: CDR1 LNHDA and CDR2 SQIVND (reference sequence). This chain's CDR3 is CASSIPGDSNQPQHF. The CDR3 DNA sequence: TGTGCCAGTAGTATTCCAGGGGATAGCAATCAGCCCCAGCATTTT.

The V call is TRBV7-5, the J call TRBJ2-7. TRBV7-5 is flagged as a pseudogene. The CDR3 runs to 15 residues. The CDR3 sequence: CARSPQRDRRIEQYF. In DNA, the CDR3 is TGTGCCAGAAGCCCCCAAAGGGACCGTCGGATCGAGCAGTACTTC.

The rearrangement joins TRBV6-5 to TRBJ2-1; the D is unclear. V was pared by 3 bases and J by 5 bases, with 11 bases between. Germline values: CDR1 MNHEY, CDR2 SVGAGI. This CDR3 region has 14 residues. CDR3 nucleotide sequence: TGTGCCAGCAGTTATGGGAACAGCCACAATGAGCAGTTCTTC. Its protein is CASSYGNSHNEQFF.

This rearrangement joins TRBV9 to TRBJ1-1, with a tentative D call TRBD1 (5 bases). V was pared by 3 bases and J by 3 bases, with 18 bases between. The CDR3 length is 16 residues. Germline loops: CDR1 SGDLS, CDR2 YYNGEE. Here the CDR3 DNA reads TGTGCCAGCAGCGGCGGGCAGGGACTCTTCGACACTGAAGCTTTCTTT. Protein product: CASSGGQGLFDTEAFF. The full variable domain, rest sourced from reference TRBV9 and TRBJ1-1, is DSGVTQTPKHLITATGQRVTLRCSPRSGDLSVYWYQQSLDQGLQFLIQYYNGEERAKGNILERFSAQQFPDLHSELNLSSLELGDSALYFCASSGGQGLFDTEAFFGQGTRLTVV.

This clone was seen a single time. The chain has TRBV4-3 and TRBJ2-7, with TRBD1 matching 8 bases. The CDR3 consists of 15 residues. Germline V gene lookup returns CDR1 LGHNA and CDR2 YSLEER. Trimming cost V 5 bases and J 3 bases; bases outside gene matches: 9. CDR3 nucleotides: TGCGCCAGCAGCAAAAGACAGGGGACTGTCTACGAGCAGTACTTC. It codes for CASSKRQGTVYEQYF.

The J gene is TRBJ2-5, the V gene TRBV10-3; 8 positions match TRBD2. This CDR3 spans 15 amino acids. CDR1 and CDR2 from the germline V gene are ENHRY and SYGVKD. V dropped 3 bases and J dropped 4; count of bases not matched to a gene: 7. The CDR3 protein is CAISDPGLAIETQYF. The CDR3 DNA is TGTGCCATCAGTGATCCCGGACTAGCTATAGAGACCCAGTACTTC.

V usage is TRBV18 and J usage is TRBJ1-1; D ambiguous. The CDR3 has 14 residues. Trimming removed 4 bases from V and 3 bases from J, with 12 bases in between. Per germline, CDR1 KGHSH and CDR2 LQKENI. The CDR3 coding sequence is TGTGCCAGCTCACGGTACGACGTTGACACTGAAGCTTTCTTT. It translates to CASSRYDVDTEAFF.

The chain couples TRBV19 to TRBJ1-1, with D unresolved. The germline CDR1 and CDR2 sequences are LNHDA and SQIVND (reference sequence). V lost 8 bases and J lost 2, with 12 bases in between. This CDR3 is 13 amino acids long. The chain's CDR3 is CASGLLPNTEAFF. In DNA form, the CDR3 reads TGTGCCAGTGGACTGTTACCTAACACTGAAGCTTTCTTT.

J is TRBJ2-3 and V is TRBV28, with 13 positions matching TRBD2. V gave up 6 bases and J gave up 6 bases; unmatched junction bases: 9. Germline lookup yields CDR1 MDHEN and CDR2 SYDVKM. CDR3 length equals 16 residues. The CDR3 DNA follows: TGTGCCAGCAGACCACTAACTAGCGGGGGGGCTGATACGCAGTATTTT. This codes for CASRPLTSGGADTQYF.